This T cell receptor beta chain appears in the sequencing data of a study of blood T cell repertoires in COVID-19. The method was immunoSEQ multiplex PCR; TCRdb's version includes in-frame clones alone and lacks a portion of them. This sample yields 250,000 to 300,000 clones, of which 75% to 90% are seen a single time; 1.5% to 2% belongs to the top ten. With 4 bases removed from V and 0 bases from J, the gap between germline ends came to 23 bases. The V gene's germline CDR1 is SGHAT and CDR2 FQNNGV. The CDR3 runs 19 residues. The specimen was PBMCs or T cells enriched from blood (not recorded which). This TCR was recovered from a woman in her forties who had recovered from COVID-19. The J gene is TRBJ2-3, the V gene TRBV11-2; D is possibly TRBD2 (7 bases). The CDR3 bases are TGTGCCAGCAGCTGGGGGGGGCGGCCGCACCTCCGAAGCACAGATACGCAGTATTTT. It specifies CASSWGGRPHLRSTDTQYF.